The table lists the clone carrying this T cell receptor (beta chain) with a count of one. CDR3 length: 11 amino acids. Germline V gene data show CDR1 as DFQATT and CDR2 as SNEGSKA (reference sequence). V was shortened by 5 bases and J by 4 bases, with 7 bases between the two germline ends. The data are from a study of fetal regulatory T cell absence and autoimmunity. The overall study: Without clinical diabetes, IPEX patients showed exocrine pancreas autoimmunity.

This was a survey-level run. The method was immunoSEQ multiplex PCR; TCRdb's version includes in-frame clones alone and lacks a portion of them. The sample records some 87,000 clones, 72% being singletons. V usage is TRBV20-1 and J usage is TRBJ2-3; weak D call: TRBD2 (5 bases). The sequence derives from a male donor with IPEX syndrome. Input material: pancreas tissue. CDR3 sequence: CSALAPDTQYF. The DNA of the CDR3 is TGCAGTGCTTTAGCGCCAGATACGCAGTATTTT.